This TCR beta chain was sequenced during a study of T cells in Graves' hyperthyroidism and ophthalmopathy. The CDR3 extends over 17 amino acids. Germline CDR1 is LNHDA and CDR2 is SQIVND (reference sequence). Losses at the gene ends were 3 bases for V and 6 bases for J; bases not matched to a gene: 14. Regions amplified from RNA transcripts were the TCR beta CDR3 regions. First-round RT-PCR with HTBI primers amplified the TCR CDR3 region. TCRdb re-called the multiplex PCR reads through MiXCR, storing one row per CDR3 protein. The data contain about half a million distinct CDR3 sequences, around 21% of them singletons. This clonotype was counted at least ten times.

Sequencing input: blood. The clonotype was recovered from a man aged 18 to 29 with Graves' hyperthyroidism. The V gene is TRBV19, the J gene TRBJ2-7; 10 bases fit TRBD2. CDR3 residues: CASSMWLAGATSAEQYF. The DNA of the CDR3 is TGTGCCAGTAGTATGTGGCTAGCGGGGGCGACGAGTGCCGAGCAGTACTTC.